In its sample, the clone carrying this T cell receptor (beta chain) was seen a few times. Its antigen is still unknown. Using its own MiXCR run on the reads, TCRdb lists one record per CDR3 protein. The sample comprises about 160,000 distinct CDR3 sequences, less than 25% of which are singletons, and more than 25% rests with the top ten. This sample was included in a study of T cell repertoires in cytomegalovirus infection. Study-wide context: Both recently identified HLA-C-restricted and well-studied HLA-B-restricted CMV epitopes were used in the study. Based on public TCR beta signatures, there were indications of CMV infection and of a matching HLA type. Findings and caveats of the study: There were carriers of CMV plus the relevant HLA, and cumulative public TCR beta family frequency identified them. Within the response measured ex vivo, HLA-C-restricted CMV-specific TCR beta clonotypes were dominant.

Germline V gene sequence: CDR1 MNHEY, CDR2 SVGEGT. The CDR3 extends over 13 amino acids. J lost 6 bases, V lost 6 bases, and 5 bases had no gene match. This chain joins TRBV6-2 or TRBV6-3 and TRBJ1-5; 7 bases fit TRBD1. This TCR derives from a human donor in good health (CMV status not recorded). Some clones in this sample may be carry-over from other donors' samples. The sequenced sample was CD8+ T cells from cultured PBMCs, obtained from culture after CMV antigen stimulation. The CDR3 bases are TGTGCCAGCAGCACAGGGGAGATTCAGCCCCAGCATTTT. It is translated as CASSTGEIQPQHF.